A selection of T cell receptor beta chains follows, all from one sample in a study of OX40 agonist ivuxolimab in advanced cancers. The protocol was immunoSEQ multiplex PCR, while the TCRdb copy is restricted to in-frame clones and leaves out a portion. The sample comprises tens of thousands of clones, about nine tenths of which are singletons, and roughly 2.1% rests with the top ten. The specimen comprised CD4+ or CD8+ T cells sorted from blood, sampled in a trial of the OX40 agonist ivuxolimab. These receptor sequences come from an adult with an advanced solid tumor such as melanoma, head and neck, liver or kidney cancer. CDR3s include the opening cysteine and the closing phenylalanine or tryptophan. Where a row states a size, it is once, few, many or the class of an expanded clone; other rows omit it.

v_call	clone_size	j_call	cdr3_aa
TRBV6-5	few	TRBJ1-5	CASRRSGGGNQPQHF
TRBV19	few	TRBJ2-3	CASSSGRVATDTQYF
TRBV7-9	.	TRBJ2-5	CASSFRETQYF
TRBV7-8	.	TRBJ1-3	CASSMRTGDRNTIYF
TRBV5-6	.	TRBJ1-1	CASSLTRDTEAFF
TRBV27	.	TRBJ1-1	CASIKSGPYTEAFF
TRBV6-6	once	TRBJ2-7	CASSYSRTSGKYEQYF
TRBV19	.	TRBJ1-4	CASSIGRVEKLFF
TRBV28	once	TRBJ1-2	CASSFKPYGYTF
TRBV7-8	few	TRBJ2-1	CASSSSYAGGPVEQFF
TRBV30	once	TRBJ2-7	CAWSGAGQGSSYEQYF
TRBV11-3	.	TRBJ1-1	CASSLAGQLRTEAFF
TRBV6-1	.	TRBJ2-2	CASSDGGGTGELFF
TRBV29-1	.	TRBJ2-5	CSVDDRGGETQYF
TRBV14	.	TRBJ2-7	CASSQGGVGAVYEQYF